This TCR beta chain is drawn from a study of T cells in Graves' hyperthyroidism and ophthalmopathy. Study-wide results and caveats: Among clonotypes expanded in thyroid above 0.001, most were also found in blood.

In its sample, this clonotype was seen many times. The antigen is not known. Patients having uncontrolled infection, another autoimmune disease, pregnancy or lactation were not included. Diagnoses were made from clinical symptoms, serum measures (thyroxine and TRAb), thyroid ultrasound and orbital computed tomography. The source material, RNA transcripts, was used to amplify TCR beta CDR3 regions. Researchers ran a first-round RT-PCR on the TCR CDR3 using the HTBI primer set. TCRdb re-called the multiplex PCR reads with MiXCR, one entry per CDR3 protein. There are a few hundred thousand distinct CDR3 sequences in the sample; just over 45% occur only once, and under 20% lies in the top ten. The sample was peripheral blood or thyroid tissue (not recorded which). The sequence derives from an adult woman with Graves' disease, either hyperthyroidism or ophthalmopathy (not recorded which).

This chain's CDR3 is CASSVREAFF. The CDR3 DNA is TGTGCCAGCAGTGTCCGGGAAGCTTTCTTT. The V and J genes are TRBV2 and TRBJ1-1; D gene unclear. CDR1 and CDR2 (germline): SNHLY, FYNNEI. The CDR3 has 10 amino acids. V was pared by 4 bases and J by 8 bases, with 5 bases between.